The clone carrying this T cell receptor beta chain was seen a handful of times. TCRdb recomputed calls from the RT-PCR reads with MiXCR, one row per CDR3 protein. The sample yields around 150,000 distinct CDR3 sequences, about 36% seen once. The sample comes from a study of patients and donors after allogeneic stem cell transplantation. Germline loops: CDR1 MDHEN, CDR2 SYDVKM. This CDR3 has 13 amino acids. V lost 4 bases and J lost 4, with 8 bases in between. This TCR came from a human donor who was either an allogeneic HSCT recipient or a stem cell or donor lymphocyte infusion donor (not recorded which). It is not recorded whose cells these are; they may come from a transplant donor. This rearrangement joins TRBV28 to TRBJ1-5; D is possibly TRBD1 (5 bases). The sample taken for sequencing was blood, either unsorted or a sorted T cell fraction (not recorded which). This CDR3 reads CASSWAGNQPQHF. The DNA of the CDR3 is TGTGCCAGCAGTTGGGCAGGGAATCAGCCCCAGCATTTT.